The clone carrying this TCR beta chain appeared many times. No antigen is known for it. CDR3 size: 13 residues. Per the germline V gene, CDR1 is MNHEY and CDR2 is SVGEGT. Trimming shortened V by 6 bases and J by 8 bases, and 16 bases separated the two germline ends. These data belong to a study of breast tumors, draining lymph nodes, adjacent tissues. Study observations and caveats: Tumor T cell lymph node origin was a supported hypothesis, not proven. Tumor repertoires ranked between lymph nodes and nontumor tissue in diversity, with V and J gene preferences. Findings are consistent with lymph node origin and intratumoral expansion of most tumor T cells. Compared with basal-like, luminal-like tumors shared significantly more repertoire with nontumor tissue.

One entry per CDR3 protein, called by TCRdb with MiXCR from the multiplex PCR reads. The table includes roughly 25,000 distinct CDR3 sequences, 68% detected once. The chain recombines TRBV6-2 or TRBV6-3 with TRBJ1-2, with D tentatively TRBD1 (5 bases). Sequencing used tumor-adjacent breast tissue. This clonotype was sampled from a female donor with breast cancer. Some clones in this sample may be carry-over from other donors' samples. CDR3 coding DNA: TGTGCCAGCAGCGCGACAGAAGGCGGAGGCTACACCTTC. Protein product: CASSATEGGGYTF.